The sample holds a few counts of the clone carrying this TCR beta chain. Its antigen is unknown. TCRdb passed the reads through MiXCR, listing each CDR3 protein once. The sample carries about 920,000 distinct CDR3 sequences, approximately 31% recorded once. This sample stems from a study of T cell repertoires in cytomegalovirus infection. This TCR was sampled from a human donor in good health (CMV status not recorded). Some clones in this sample may be carry-over from other donors' samples. This material consisted of cultured CD8+ T cells from PBMCs, taken from culture after CMV antigen stimulation.

CDR3 sequence: CATRPDQGSDRELFF. CDR3 DNA sequence: TGTGCCACCAGACCGGACCAGGGTTCGGACCGGGAGCTGTTTTTT. V and J are TRBV10-3 and TRBJ2-2; tentatively, D is TRBD1 (5 bases). The V end lost 10 bases, the J end lost 9 bases, and 24 bases lay between the germline ends. Germline CDR1 is ENHRY and CDR2 is SYGVKD. The CDR3 runs 15 residues.